This entry lists 11 T cell receptor beta chains sequenced from one sample in a study of beta chain features in type 1 diabetes (dated by TCRdb to between 2017 and 2018). The full study reports these points: In all four CD4+ subsets, TCRB CDR3 length was moderately but significantly shorter in type 1 diabetes patients.

Preparation of the library involved the immunoSEQ multiplex PCR assay. The entire amount of isolated RNA was reverse transcribed using the High Capacity cDNA Reverse Transcription Kit, so the sequenced TCRB transcripts were expressed ones. Imported from immuneACCESS, the table was reduced by TCRdb to in-frame sequences with V and J called. These copies leave out some clones; in studies compared against another copy, an unresolved V gene accounts for under half, and the cause of the remainder is not known. This sample lists 160,000 or so clones; approximately 10% were detected once. 0.7% of the sample lies in the top ten. For these TCRs, the target antigens are not known. The sequenced sample was central memory CD4+ T cells from blood. Receptors were obtained from a young woman with type 1 diabetes.

The chain links TRBV19 to TRBJ2-4, with 9 bases fitting TRBD1. Per the germline V gene, CDR1 is LNHDA and CDR2 is SQIVND (reference sequence). The trim removed 6 bases at V and 6 bases at J, leaving 0 bases unmatched. The CDR3 runs to 12 residues. CDR3: CASRTGGNIQYF. The CDR3 DNA follows: TGTGCCAGTAGGACAGGGGGAAACATTCAGTACTTC.

This clone was recorded many times. The V and J genes are TRBV7-9 and TRBJ2-5; 7 nucleotides line up with TRBD2. J lost 5 bases, V lost 4 bases, and 10 bases had no gene match. The CDR3 contains 15 residues. Germline-derived CDR1 and CDR2 are SEHNR and FQNEAQ (reference sequence). For the CDR3, the DNA is TGTGCCAGCAGCTCTTATTTGGGGGGGTCGGAGACCCAGTACTTC. Translated, it gives CASSSYLGGSETQYF.

The V call is TRBV29-1, the J call TRBJ1-1; D is possibly TRBD1 (5 bases). This CDR3 is 12 amino acids long. The V gene's germline CDR1 is SQVTM and CDR2 ANQGSEA. V was shortened by 7 bases and J by 0 bases, with 9 bases between the two germline ends. The CDR3 sequence is CSANRLNTEAFF. The DNA of the CDR3 is TGCAGCGCTAACAGGTTGAACACTGAAGCTTTCTTT.

This chain links TRBV7-3 with TRBJ2-1; TRBD2 matches at 8 bases. In germline, CDR1 is SGHTA, CDR2 FQGTGA. V dropped 4 bases and J dropped 6; count of bases not matched to a gene: 14. This CDR3 is built from 17 residues. The CDR3 here is CASSSEVAGTRGNEQFF. The DNA for the CDR3 is TGTGCCAGCAGCTCAGAAGTAGCGGGAACAAGGGGCAATGAGCAGTTCTTC.

This chain joins TRBV29-1 and TRBJ2-2, with 7 bases matching TRBD2. The CDR3 consists of 12 residues. Germline V CDR1 and CDR2: SQVTM, ANQGSEA. The CDR3 here is CIAGVGTGELFF. The CDR3 nucleotides are TGCATCGCGGGAGTAGGTACCGGGGAGCTGTTTTTT.

V is TRBV21-1 and J is TRBJ1-5; the D call in the table, TRBD1, was not verified against the DNA. TRBV21-1 is shown as a pseudogene. CDR3 length: 16 amino acids. The CDR3 nucleotides read TGTGCCAGCCTCGGGACAGGGGCCTCAAGCTATCAGCCCCAGCATTTT. Encoded protein: CASLGTGASSYQPQHF.

This clone has a handful of counts. This chain links TRBV5-6 with TRBJ2-7, with 7 bases aligning to TRBD1. J lost 7 bases, V lost 5 bases, and 9 bases had no gene match. The germline V gene encodes CDR1 SGHDT and CDR2 YYEEEE. CDR3 length: 13 amino acids. The CDR3 loop is CASSSEIRGEQYF. In DNA, the CDR3 is TGTGCCAGCAGTTCCGAGATCAGGGGGGAGCAGTACTTC.

The rearrangement uses TRBV30 and TRBJ1-3, with a possible D match to TRBD1 (6 bases). The CDR3 runs to 13 residues. The germline V gene encodes CDR1 GTSNPN and CDR2 SVGIG (reference sequence). V dropped 4 bases and J dropped 3 bases, with 10 bases sitting between them. The CDR3 spells CAWTGQNGNTIYF. The DNA of the CDR3 is TGTGCCTGGACCGGACAGAATGGAAACACCATATATTTT.

This sequence joins TRBV5-1 and TRBJ2-7, with D uncertain. The CDR3 runs 12 residues. The ends were cut back, 7 bases at V and 3 bases at J, with 11 bases in the middle. CDR1 SGHRS and CDR2 YFSETQ come from the germline V gene. The CDR3 is CASRQDNYEQYF. CDR3 coding DNA: TGCGCCAGCCGCCAAGACAACTACGAGCAGTACTTC. Filled out from reference TRBV5-1 and TRBJ2-7, the complete variable domain reads KAGVTQTPRYLIKTRGQQVTLSCSPISGHRSVSWYQQTPGQGLQFLFEYFSETQRNKGNFPGRFSGRQFSNSRSEMNVSTLELGDSALYLCASRQDNYEQYFGPGTRLTVT.

V usage is TRBV25-1 and J usage is TRBJ2-7, with D unresolved. V lost 4 bases and J 7 bases, leaving 11 bases between the germline ends. This CDR3 contains 12 residues. Germline lookup yields CDR1 MGHDK and CDR2 SYGVNS. The CDR3 protein is CASSGHLREQYF. The CDR3 DNA reads TGTGCCAGCAGTGGACATCTCAGGGAGCAGTACTTC.

The genes are TRBV9 and TRBJ2-5; 8 bases fit TRBD1. CDR1 and CDR2 (germline): SGDLS, YYNGEE. The CDR3 sequence is 13 residues long. V lost 5 bases and J lost 3; bases outside the gene matches: 3. The CDR3 spells CASSLQGEETQYF. The CDR3 nucleotides read TGTGCCAGCAGTTTACAGGGGGAAGAGACCCAGTACTTC. The complete variable domain, with remaining parts taken from reference TRBV9 and TRBJ2-5, reads DSGVTQTPKHLITATGQRVTLRCSPRSGDLSVYWYQQSLDQGLQFLIQYYNGEERAKGNILERFSAQQFPDLHSELNLSSLELGDSALYFCASSLQGEETQYFGPGTRLLVL.